The 21 T cell receptor beta chains given below trace back to one sample, sequenced in a study of T cell responses to AZD1222 COVID-19 vaccine. The assay was immunoSEQ multiplex PCR, and TCRdb's table has in-frame clones only and misses some. There are 130,000 to 150,000 clones in the sample; roughly nine tenths occur only once, and about 3% lies in the top ten. This material consisted of peripheral blood, taken on day 0 of AZD1222 vaccination. The source of these receptors is an adult in good health.

This clone has just a few counts. CDR3 in DNA: TGTGCCAGTAGTGCGTCCGGGACTAGCGGCTCCTACGAGCAGTACTTC. Its translation: CASSASGTSGSYEQYF. The rearrangement uses TRBV19 and TRBJ2-7, with 11 positions matching TRBD2. Per germline, CDR1 LNHDA and CDR2 SQIVND (reference sequence). CDR3 length: 16 amino acids. J lost 0 bases, V lost 5 bases, and 6 bases had no gene match.

The V and J genes are TRBV6-5 and TRBJ1-5; 8 bases agree with TRBD1. The CDR3 runs to 14 residues. Trimming took 6 bases from V and 6 from J; bases not matched to a gene: 7. Per germline, CDR1 MNHEY and CDR2 SVGAGI. Here the CDR3 DNA reads TGTGCCAGCAGAGCAGACAGGGGTAGTCAGCCCCAGCATTTT. Amino acids: CASRADRGSQPQHF.

This clone showed up just once. J is TRBJ2-7 and V is TRBV3-1 (or the pseudogene TRBV3-2); no clear D. V dropped 1 base and J dropped 5 bases, with 9 bases sitting between them. The CDR3 sequence is 13 residues long. Germline V gene data show CDR1 as LGHDT and CDR2 as YNNKEL (reference sequence). The CDR3 protein is CASSQVRAHEQYF. CDR3 nucleotide sequence: TGTGCCAGCAGCCAAGTTAGGGCCCACGAGCAGTACTTC.

The chain combines TRBV12-5 with TRBJ2-7; D gene uncertain. The length of the CDR3 is 13 residues. The V end lost 6 bases, the J end lost 3 bases, and 12 bases lay between the germline ends. The germline V gene encodes CDR1 LGHNT and CDR2 FRNRAP. The CDR3 loop reads CASGPSPLYEQYF. The CDR3, as DNA: TGTGCTAGTGGCCCCTCTCCCCTCTACGAGCAGTACTTC.

This chain links TRBV5-8 with TRBJ1-5; 10 nucleotides line up with TRBD1. In germline, CDR1 is SGHTS, CDR2 YDEGEE. This CDR3 contains 16 residues. The V and J ends lost 0 bases and 3 bases, in that order; junction bases with no gene match: 3. The CDR3 region has the DNA TGTGCCAGCAGCTTGGGGACAGGGGGACCCAATCAGCCCCAGCATTTT. Its protein product is CASSLGTGGPNQPQHF.

The gene calls are TRBV21-1 and TRBJ1-2. TRBV21-1 is classified as a pseudogene. The CDR3 runs 12 residues. The CDR3 coding sequence is TGTGCCAGCAGCAAACCCGGCTATGGCTACACCTTC. This codes for CASSKPGYGYTF.

The chain is built from TRBV4-1 and TRBJ2-1, with TRBD2 matching over 11 bases. CDR1 and CDR2 from the germline V gene are MGHRA and YSYEKL. After removal of 6 bases from V and 1 base from J, the junction contained 14 bases not matched to a gene. This CDR3 is 19 amino acids long. The CDR3: CASSLTGTSGQLSYNEQFF. The DNA for the CDR3 is TGCGCCAGCAGTTTAACCGGGACTAGCGGTCAACTATCCTACAATGAGCAGTTCTTC.

The CDR3 sequence is CASSLTDTQYF. The CDR3 region has the DNA TGTGCCAGCAGTCTCACAGATACGCAGTATTTT. The rearrangement uses TRBV12-3 or TRBV12-4 and TRBJ2-3; D not certain. V was shortened by 5 bases and J by 2 bases, with 2 bases between the two germline ends. This CDR3 region has 11 residues.

The chain recombines TRBV18 with TRBJ2-6; D is unresolved. Germline V gives CDR1 KGHSH, CDR2 LQKENI. This CDR3 region has 17 residues. V dropped 2 bases and J dropped 5 bases, with 16 bases sitting between them. CDR3 protein: CASSPVGPALRANVLTF. The CDR3 DNA reads TGTGCCAGCTCACCAGTGGGCCCAGCTCTGAGGGCCAACGTCCTGACTTTC.

In its sample, this clone was seen once. The rearrangement uses TRBV10-2 and TRBJ2-5, with 10 bases fitting TRBD2. The V gene's germline CDR1 is WSHSY and CDR2 SAAADI. This CDR3 has 14 residues. V was clipped by 8 bases and J by 2 bases; unmatched bases: 5. The DNA for the CDR3 is TGCGCCAGCTCACTAGCGGGAAATCAAGAGACCCAGTACTTC. Amino acid sequence: CASSLAGNQETQYF.

The rearrangement joins TRBV7-9 to TRBJ1-4; 9 positions match TRBD1. Germline CDR1 SEHNR, CDR2 FQNEAQ (reference sequence). The CDR3 length is 18 residues. V lost 1 base to trimming and J lost 3 bases; unmatched junction nucleotides: 9. CDR3 loop: CASSLGSGQGLPNEKLFF. Written as DNA, the CDR3 is TGTGCCAGCAGCTTAGGGTCGGGACAGGGTTTACCTAATGAAAAACTGTTTTTT.

The chain couples TRBV21-1 to TRBJ2-7; no DNA check was done on the table's D call, TRBD1. TRBV21-1 corresponds to a pseudogene. The CDR3 extends over 13 amino acids. CDR3 DNA: TGTGCCAGCAGGTCCGACAACTCCTACGAGCAGTACTTC. As protein: CASRSDNSYEQYF.

V and J are TRBV11-2 and TRBJ2-3; 8 nucleotides line up with TRBD2. This CDR3 contains 16 residues. V shed 5 bases, J shed 6 bases, and the junction held 13 bases outside the gene matches. The germline CDR1 and CDR2 sequences are SGHAT and FQNNGV. The CDR3 bases are TGTGCCAGCAGCACCCCTAGAGAACGCGGGAGGGATACGCAGTATTTT. Protein sequence: CASSTPRERGRDTQYF.

V is TRBV28 and J is TRBJ2-7, with a weak D call TRBD1 (5 bases). Germline values: CDR1 MDHEN, CDR2 SYDVKM. The germline V and J ends were trimmed by 7 bases and 2 bases, with 21 bases remaining between them. The CDR3 extends over 16 amino acids. CDR3 sequence (DNA): TGTGCCAGCACCCTGACCCGTGACAGTGGGGCCTACGAGCAGTACTTC. Translation: CASTLTRDSGAYEQYF.

The chain is built from TRBV7-2 and TRBJ2-1; weak D call: TRBD1 (6 bases). Trimming took 3 bases from V and 7 from J, leaving 13 bases between them. CDR1 and CDR2 from the germline V gene are SGHTA and FQGNSA. The CDR3 length is 14 residues. CDR3 protein: CASSLQGYRNEQFF. CDR3 DNA sequence: TGTGCCAGCAGCTTGCAGGGGTACCGGAATGAGCAGTTCTTC.

This sequence joins TRBV11-3 and TRBJ2-1, with a possible D match to TRBD2 (6 bases). V lost 5 bases and J lost 8, with 16 bases in between. CDR3 size: 14 residues. The germline gives CDR1 SGHNT, CDR2 YENEEA. CDR3 region: CASSTTRGSHEQFF. The CDR3 DNA sequence: TGTGCCAGCAGCACAACTCGGGGGAGCCATGAGCAGTTCTTC.

CDR3 in DNA: TGTGCCAGCTCCCCTGGGACAGCCTATGGCTACACCTTC. Protein product: CASSPGTAYGYTF. The V and J genes are TRBV18 and TRBJ1-2, with 7 bases aligning to TRBD1. Germline CDR1 and CDR2: KGHSH and LQKENI. The ends lost 6 bases at V and 4 bases at J; junction bases unmatched: 5. This CDR3 has 13 amino acids. The whole variable domain, remainder taken from reference TRBV18 and TRBJ1-2, is NAGVMQNPRHLVRRRGQEARLRCSPMKGHSHVYWYRQLPEEGLKFMVYLQKENIIDESGMPKERFSAEFPKEGPSILRIQQVVRGDSAAYFCASSPGTAYGYTFGSGTRLTVV.

The rearrangement links TRBV29-1 to TRBJ1-1; D call uncertain. Trimming pared 3 bases from V and 1 base from J, leaving 9 bases between. The germline CDR1 and CDR2 sequences are SQVTM and ANQGSEA. The CDR3 has 13 residues. The CDR3 bases are TGCAGCGTTGAGCCGTTTGAGAACACTGAAGCTTTCTTT. Protein sequence: CSVEPFENTEAFF.

The chain is built from TRBV29-1 and TRBJ2-2; tentatively, D is TRBD2 (5 bases). Germline-derived CDR1 and CDR2 are SQVTM and ANQGSEA. The V end was cut by 1 base, the J end by 4 bases, with 10 bases between. This CDR3 has 14 amino acids. DNA of the CDR3: TGCAGCGTTGAAGGAGGGTATGGCACCGGGGAGCTGTTTTTT. This gives the protein CSVEGGYGTGELFF.

The genes are TRBV19 and TRBJ2-7, with 10 bases lining up with TRBD1. Looked up from germline, CDR1 is LNHDA and CDR2 is SQIVND (reference sequence). This CDR3 is 12 amino acids long. V shed 9 bases and J 5 bases; nucleotides not matched to a gene: 4. CDR3 nucleotide sequence: TGTGCCAGCCGACAGGGGGCACACGAGCAGTACTTC. This codes for CASRQGAHEQYF.

The CDR3 coding sequence is TGTGCCAGCAGCTCATCCCCAGCGGGGGTAAGGACTGAAGCTTTCTTT. Its translation: CASSSSPAGVRTEAFF. The chain uses TRBV7-2 and TRBJ1-1, with D possibly TRBD1 on 5 matching bases. Germline values: CDR1 SGHTA, CDR2 FQGNSA. The CDR3 length is 16 residues. Trimming removed 4 bases from V and 5 bases from J, with 20 bases in between. The complete variable domain, with remaining parts taken from reference TRBV7-2 and TRBJ1-1, reads GAGVSQSPSNKVTEKGKDVELRCDPISGHTALYWYRQSLGQGLEFLIYFQGNSAPDKSGLPSDRFSAERTGGSVSTLTIQRTQQEDSAVYLCASSSSPAGVRTEAFFGQGTRLTVV.